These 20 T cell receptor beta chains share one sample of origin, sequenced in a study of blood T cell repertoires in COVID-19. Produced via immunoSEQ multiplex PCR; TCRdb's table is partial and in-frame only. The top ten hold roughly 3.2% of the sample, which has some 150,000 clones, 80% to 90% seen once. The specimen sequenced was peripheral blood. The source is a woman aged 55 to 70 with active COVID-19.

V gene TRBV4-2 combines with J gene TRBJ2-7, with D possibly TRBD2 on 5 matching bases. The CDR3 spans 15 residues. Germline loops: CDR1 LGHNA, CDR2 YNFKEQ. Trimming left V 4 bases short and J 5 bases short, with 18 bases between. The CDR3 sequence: CASSPDYGLRNEQYF. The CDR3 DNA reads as TGTGCCAGCAGCCCCGACTATGGGCTTCGGAACGAGCAGTACTTC.

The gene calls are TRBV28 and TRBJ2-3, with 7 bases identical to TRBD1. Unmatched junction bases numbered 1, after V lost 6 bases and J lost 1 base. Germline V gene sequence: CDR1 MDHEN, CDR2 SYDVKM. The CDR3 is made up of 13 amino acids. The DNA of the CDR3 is TGTGCCAGCAGGGGGACAGGCACAGATACGCAGTATTTT. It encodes CASRGTGTDTQYF.

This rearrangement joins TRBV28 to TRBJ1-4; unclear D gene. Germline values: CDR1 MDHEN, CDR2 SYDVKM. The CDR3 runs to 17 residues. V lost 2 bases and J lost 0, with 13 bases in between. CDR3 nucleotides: TGTGCCAGCAGTTTACCGTTACATCTAGCAACTAATGAAAAACTGTTTTTT. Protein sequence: CASSLPLHLATNEKLFF.

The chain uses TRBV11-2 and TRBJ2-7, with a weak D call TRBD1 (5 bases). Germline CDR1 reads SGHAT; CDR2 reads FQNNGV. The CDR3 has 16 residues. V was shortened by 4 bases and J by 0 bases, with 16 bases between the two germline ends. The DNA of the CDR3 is TGTGCCAGCAGCTCCCTCCAGGGATCAAGCTCCTACGAGCAGTACTTC. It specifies CASSSLQGSSSYEQYF.

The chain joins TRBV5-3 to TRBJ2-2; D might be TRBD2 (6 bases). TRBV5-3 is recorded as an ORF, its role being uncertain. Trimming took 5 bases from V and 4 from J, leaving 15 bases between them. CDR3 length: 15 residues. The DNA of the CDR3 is TGTGCCAGAAGACCTCTGGCGGGAAGCACCGGGGAGCTGTTTTTT. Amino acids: CARRPLAGSTGELFF.

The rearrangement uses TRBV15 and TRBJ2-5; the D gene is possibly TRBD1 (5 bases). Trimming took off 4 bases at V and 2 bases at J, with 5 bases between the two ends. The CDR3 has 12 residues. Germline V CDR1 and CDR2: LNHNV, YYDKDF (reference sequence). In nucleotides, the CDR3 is TGTGCCACCAGCAAGGGGCAAGAGACCCAGTACTTC. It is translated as CATSKGQETQYF.

Here the CDR3 reads CASSEARGKGYGYTF. The CDR3 DNA sequence: TGTGCCAGCAGTGAAGCGCGGGGAAAGGGCTATGGCTACACCTTC. The chain is built from TRBV6-1 and TRBJ1-2; no clear D. The CDR3 is made up of 15 amino acids. Germline V gene lookup returns CDR1 MNHNS and CDR2 SASEGT. The V gene lost 0 bases and the J gene lost 4 bases, with 12 bases spanning the gap.

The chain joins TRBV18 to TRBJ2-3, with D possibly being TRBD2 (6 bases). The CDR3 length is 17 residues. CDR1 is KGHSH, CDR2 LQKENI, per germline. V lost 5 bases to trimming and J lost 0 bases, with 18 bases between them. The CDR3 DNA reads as TGTGCCAGCTCAGAACGCGGGACCACCACTAGCACAGATACGCAGTATTTT. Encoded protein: CASSERGTTTSTDTQYF.

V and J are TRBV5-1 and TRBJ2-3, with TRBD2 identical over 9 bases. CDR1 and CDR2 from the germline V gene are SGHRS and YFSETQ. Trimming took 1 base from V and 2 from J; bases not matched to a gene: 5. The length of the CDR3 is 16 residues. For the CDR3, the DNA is TGCGCCAGCAGCTTGTTGCCTAGCGGGAACACAGATACGCAGTATTTT. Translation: CASSLLPSGNTDTQYF.

CDR3 in amino acids: CSVGVLQAGELFF. Here the CDR3 DNA reads TGCAGCGTTGGGGTGCTCCAGGCCGGGGAGCTGTTTTTT. This chain connects TRBV29-1 to TRBJ2-2, with D unresolved. Trimming pared 4 bases from V and 6 bases from J, leaving 12 bases between. The CDR3 is made up of 13 amino acids. In germline, CDR1 is SQVTM, CDR2 ANQGSEA.

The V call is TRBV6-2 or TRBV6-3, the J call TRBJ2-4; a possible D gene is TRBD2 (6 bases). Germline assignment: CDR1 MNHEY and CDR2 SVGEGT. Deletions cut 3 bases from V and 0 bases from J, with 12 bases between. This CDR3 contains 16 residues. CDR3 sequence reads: CASSYRGTVAKNIQYF. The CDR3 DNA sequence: TGTGCCAGCAGTTATCGCGGGACGGTAGCCAAAAACATTCAGTACTTC.

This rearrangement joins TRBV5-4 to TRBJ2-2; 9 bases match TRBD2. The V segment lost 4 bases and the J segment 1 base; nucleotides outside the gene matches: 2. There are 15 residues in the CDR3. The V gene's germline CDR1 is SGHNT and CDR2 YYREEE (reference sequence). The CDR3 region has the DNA TGTGCCAGCAGCCCTAGCGGGAAGAACACCGGGGAGCTGTTTTTT. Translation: CASSPSGKNTGELFF. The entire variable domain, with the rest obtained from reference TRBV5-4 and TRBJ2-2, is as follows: ETGVTQSPTHLIKTRGQQVTLRCSSQSGHNTVSWYQQALGQGPQFIFQYYREEENGRGNFPPRFSGLQFPNYSSELNVNALELDDSALYLCASSPSGKNTGELFFGEGSRLTVL.

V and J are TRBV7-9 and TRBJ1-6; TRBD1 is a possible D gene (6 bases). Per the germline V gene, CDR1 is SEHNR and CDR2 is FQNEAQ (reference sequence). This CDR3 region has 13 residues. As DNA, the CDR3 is TGTGCGATCAGGGGCCTTATGAATTCACCCCTCCACTTT. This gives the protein CAIRGLMNSPLHF.

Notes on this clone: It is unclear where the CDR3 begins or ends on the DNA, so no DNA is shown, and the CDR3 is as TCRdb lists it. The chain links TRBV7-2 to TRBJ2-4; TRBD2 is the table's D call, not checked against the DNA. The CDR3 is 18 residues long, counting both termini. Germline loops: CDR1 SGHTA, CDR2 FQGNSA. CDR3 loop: CASSSLWRGRAAKNIQYF.

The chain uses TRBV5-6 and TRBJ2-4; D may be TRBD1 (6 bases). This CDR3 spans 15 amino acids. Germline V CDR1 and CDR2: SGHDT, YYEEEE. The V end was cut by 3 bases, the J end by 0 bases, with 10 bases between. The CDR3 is CASSWGRVAKNIQYF. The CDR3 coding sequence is TGTGCCAGCAGCTGGGGGCGGGTAGCCAAAAACATTCAGTACTTC.

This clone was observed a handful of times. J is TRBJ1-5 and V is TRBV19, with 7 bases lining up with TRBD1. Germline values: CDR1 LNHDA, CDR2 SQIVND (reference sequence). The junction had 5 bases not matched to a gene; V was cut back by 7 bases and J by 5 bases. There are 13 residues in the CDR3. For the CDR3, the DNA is TGTGCCAGTACTTTCAGGGGGGATCAGCCCCAGCATTTT. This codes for CASTFRGDQPQHF.

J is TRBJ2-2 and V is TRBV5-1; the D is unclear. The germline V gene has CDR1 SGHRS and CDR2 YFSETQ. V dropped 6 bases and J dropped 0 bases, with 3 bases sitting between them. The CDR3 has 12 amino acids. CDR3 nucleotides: TGCGCCAGCACCACGAACACCGGGGAGCTGTTTTTT. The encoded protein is CASTTNTGELFF.

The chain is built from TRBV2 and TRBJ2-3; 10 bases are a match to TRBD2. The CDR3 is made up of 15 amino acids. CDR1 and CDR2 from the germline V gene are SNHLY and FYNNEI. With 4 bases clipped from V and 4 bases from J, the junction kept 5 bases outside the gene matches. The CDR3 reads CASSGGSGRPDTQYF. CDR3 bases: TGTGCCAGCAGTGGGGGTAGCGGGAGGCCAGATACGCAGTATTTT.

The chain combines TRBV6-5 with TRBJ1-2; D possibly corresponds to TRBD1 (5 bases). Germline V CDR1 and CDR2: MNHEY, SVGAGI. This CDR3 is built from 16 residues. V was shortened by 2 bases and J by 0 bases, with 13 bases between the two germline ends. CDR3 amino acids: CASSYGRAPANYGYTF. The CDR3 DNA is TGTGCCAGCAGTTACGGCAGGGCGCCAGCTAACTATGGCTACACCTTC.

The CDR3 DNA reads TGCGCCAGCCGGACAGGGGGCTATGGCTACACCTTC. Its protein product is CASRTGGYGYTF. The chain links TRBV5-1 to TRBJ1-2; TRBD1 agrees at 10 bases. Germline trimming cut 7 bases from V and 4 bases from J; bases unmatched to any gene: 1. Germline lookup yields CDR1 SGHRS and CDR2 YFSETQ. This CDR3 has 12 residues.